This T cell receptor (beta chain) comes out of a study of PD-L1 blockade in urothelial cancer. Study at large: Between 0 and 3 prior chemotherapy regimens had been given to patients. A median blood sample held about 140,000 T cells and around 80,000 unique TCRs.

Whole-study findings and limits: Patients with below-median pretreatment blood clonality survived longer.

In the case of this clone: Its antigen is not known.

Time point of the sample: peripheral blood 6 weeks after treatment start. The protocol was immunoSEQ multiplex PCR, while the TCRdb copy is restricted to in-frame clones and leaves out a portion. The sample shows about 50,000 clones, around 82% of them seen only once. CDR3 length equals 17 residues. V was clipped by 6 bases and J by 1 base; unmatched bases: 11. The germline V gene has CDR1 SEHNR and CDR2 FQNEAQ (reference sequence). The sequence derives from a man aged 50 or older with urothelial cancer. The source was PBMCs, collected around atezolizumab (anti-PD-L1) treatment. The chain carries TRBV7-9 and TRBJ2-5, with 10 nucleotides matching TRBD1. The CDR3 DNA reads as TGTGCCAGCAGTTCTCCTGGACAGGGGGAGGTCCAAGAGACCCAGTACTTC. It codes for CASSSPGQGEVQETQYF.